The present entry profiles one T cell receptor (beta chain) with its context. The antigen it binds to is not known. Base qualities are not recorded, but no much larger clone differs from it by a single base. This specimen belongs to a study of blood T cell repertoires in COVID-19 (TCRdb year 2020). Regarding the research as a whole: Collaborator samples came from the United States, Italy and Spain and covered acute and convalescent phases of COVID-19. Sample metadata almost always included a de-identified subject ID, COVID-19 status, age in years and sex. The samples were drawn from two sources: the first 160 participants of the ongoing ImmuneRACE study, and 1,000 to 1,500 subjects contributed by 6 global collaborators. The material from the prospective study consisted of cDNA or gDNA derived from T cells, B-cell-depleted T cells, or PBMCs. Where HLA class I and class II types were available, the types were taken from metadata supplied by the sample provider, not from assay-based typing. A freely available public database, intended as a resource for researchers studying the immune response to SARS-CoV-2, is where the repertoires were released. Deeply sampled blood TCRbeta repertoires from subjects exposed to, actively infected with, or recovered from COVID-19 were included in the dataset.

Whole blood was collected in K2EDTA tubes by collaborating institutions according to the institutions' own protocols. Collaborator samples were shipped for TCRbeta analysis as frozen whole blood, isolated PBMCs, or DNA extracted from either sample type. TCRbeta CDR3 regions were amplified from genomic DNA using the immunoSEQ Assay, a bias-controlled multiplex PCR. Regarding the original processing steps: Within the assay, amplification of reference gene primers was used to estimate how many nucleated cells each sample contained. To quantify the absolute abundance of each unique TCRbeta CDR3 rearrangement, sequence reads were collapsed and filtered. For each sample, productive Simpson clonality was calculated as the square root of Simpson's diversity index across productive rearrangements. Drawn from immuneACCESS, this table holds only the in-frame rearrangements with V and J called that TCRdb kept. Clones are partly lost; checked studies trace under half to an unresolved V gene and leave the rest unexplained. V and J calls and clone size are copied from that table; D and trimming were computed from the DNA. The sample data list almost 45,000 clones, and over 65% of these were observed just once. Of the sample, around 64% is held by the ten largest clones.

Spanning cysteine to phenylalanine, the CDR3 consists of 14 amino acids. Only the CDR3 DNA is retained, 42 bases long and in frame from the first base. V and J are trimmed by 4 bases and 4 bases, and the gene matches miss 5 bases of the junction. Reading the germline V gene (reference sequence) gives CDR1 LNHDA and CDR2 SQIVND. Results and caveats for the whole study, not just this receptor: How much clinical and demographic metadata was included differed by source and by participant, and the metadata was provided uncurated.

This TCR came from a man older than 75 with acute or convalescent COVID-19. The rearranged chain carries TRBV19 and TRBJ2-3; TRBD1 matches 7 bases in the middle. The sequencing sample was made of peripheral blood. The CDR3 in this case is CASSSRGMADTQYF. The DNA reads TGTGCCAGTAGTAGCAGGGGGATGGCAGATACGCAGTATTTT.